The 22 T cell receptor beta chains given below trace back to one sample, sequenced in a study of T cell responses to AZD1222 COVID-19 vaccine. Produced via immunoSEQ multiplex PCR; TCRdb's table is partial and in-frame only. This repertoire shows around 130,000 clones, approximately 83% found once; its top ten account for roughly 9.1%. Sequenced here: peripheral blood, sampled on day 0 of AZD1222 vaccination. The origin of the receptors is an adult in good health.

The genes are TRBV6-5 and TRBJ1-4, with D possibly being TRBD1 (5 bases). Germline values: CDR1 MNHEY, CDR2 SVGAGI. The CDR3 contains 15 residues. V was cut by 4 bases and J by 0 bases, with 9 bases left in between. The CDR3 bases are TGTGCCAGCAGTTTGCGGGGCTCAACTAATGAAAAACTGTTTTTT. Translated: CASSLRGSTNEKLFF.

The chain links TRBV19 to TRBJ1-1; 8 positions match TRBD1. V shed 5 bases, J shed 1 base, and the junction held 3 bases outside the gene matches. CDR3 length: 14 residues. CDR1 LNHDA and CDR2 SQIVND come from the germline V gene (reference sequence). This chain's CDR3 is CASSLRGRNTEAFF. The CDR3 coding sequence is TGTGCCAGTAGTCTCAGGGGGCGGAACACTGAAGCTTTCTTT.

CDR3: CASSYSGQRLNEKLFF. As DNA, the CDR3 is TGTGCCAGCAGTTATTCCGGACAGCGCCTGAATGAAAAACTGTTTTTT. The V call is TRBV6-2 or TRBV6-3, the J call TRBJ1-4; TRBD1 is a possible D gene (6 bases). The CDR3 is made up of 16 amino acids. Germline V CDR1 and CDR2: MNHEY, SVGEGT. With 3 bases removed from V and 5 bases from J, the gap between germline ends came to 16 bases.

This chain links TRBV6-6 with TRBJ1-1, with D unclear. CDR1 is MNHNY, CDR2 SVGAGI, per germline (reference sequence). This CDR3 comprises 12 residues. The V end was cut by 7 bases, the J end by 1 base, with 7 bases between. The CDR3: CASKPRNTEAFF. DNA of the CDR3: TGTGCCAGCAAGCCCAGGAACACTGAAGCTTTCTTT.

V gene TRBV14 combines with J gene TRBJ2-1, with TRBD1 as a possible D gene (6 bases). Germline CDR1 SGHDN, CDR2 FVKESK. The CDR3 runs 15 residues. V lost 1 base and J lost 10, with 17 bases in between. CDR3 sequence reads: CASSQGGPAGVEQFF. For the CDR3, the DNA is TGTGCCAGCAGCCAAGGAGGGCCAGCAGGGGTCGAGCAGTTCTTC.

The chain recombines TRBV27 with TRBJ2-2, with TRBD2 matching over 11 bases. The germline CDR1 and CDR2 sequences are MNHEY and SMNVEV (reference sequence). V lost 6 bases and J lost 13; bases outside the gene matches: 10. CDR3 length: 14 residues. The CDR3 DNA reads as TGTGCCAGCAGCAAGAATAGCGGGAGGGCCGCGCTGTTTTTT. Its protein is CASSKNSGRAALFF.

This clone was observed a few times. J is TRBJ1-2 and V is TRBV2; D unclear. Germline CDR1 and CDR2: SNHLY and FYNNEI. The CDR3 has 13 residues. With 8 bases removed from V and 4 bases from J, the gap between germline ends came to 14 bases. Here the CDR3 reads CASRRLSSYGYTF. The CDR3 DNA follows: TGTGCCAGCCGGAGACTGTCATCCTATGGCTACACCTTC.

The gene calls are TRBV11-2 and TRBJ1-2; D unresolved. CDR1 SGHAT and CDR2 FQNNGV come from the germline V gene. The CDR3 is made up of 15 amino acids. V was cut by 6 bases and J by 0 bases, with 14 bases left in between. The CDR3 is CASRRVGGTNYGYTF. The CDR3 DNA is TGTGCCAGCAGGCGGGTGGGAGGAACTAACTATGGCTACACCTTC.

The chain joins TRBV24-1 to TRBJ1-5, with D uncertain. Per the germline V gene, CDR1 is KGHDR and CDR2 is SFDVKD. The CDR3 totals 13 residues. The V end was cut by 5 bases, the J end by 0 bases, with 4 bases between. In DNA, the CDR3 is TGTGCCACCAGTGGGAATAGCAATCAGCCCCAGCATTTT. Translation: CATSGNSNQPQHF.

The rearrangement links TRBV4-3 to TRBJ2-1; D unresolved. Germline loops: CDR1 LGHNA, CDR2 YSLEER. This CDR3 has 16 amino acids. The germline V and J ends were trimmed by 4 bases and 7 bases, with 20 bases remaining between them. CDR3 residues: CASSPGSNGLGNEQFF. The CDR3 coding sequence is TGCGCCAGCAGCCCCGGCTCTAACGGTTTAGGGAATGAGCAGTTCTTC.

The chain links TRBV4-3 to TRBJ2-7; 12 bases are shared with TRBD2. The germline CDR1 and CDR2 sequences are LGHNA and YSLEER. This CDR3 comprises 15 residues. The ends lost 3 bases at V and 4 bases at J; junction bases unmatched: 4. The DNA for the CDR3 is TGCGCCAGCAGCCAGGTTACTAGCGGGAGGTACGAGCAGTACTTC. Translated, it gives CASSQVTSGRYEQYF.

The chain uses TRBV28 and TRBJ1-2, with 12 bases matching TRBD1. CDR1 is MDHEN and CDR2 is SYDVKM in the germline V gene. The CDR3 spans 15 residues. The J segment lost 3 bases and the V segment lost 5 bases, leaving 4 bases of the junction unmatched. As DNA, the CDR3 is TGTGCCAGCAGTATCGGGACAGGGGGCGACTATGGCTACACCTTC. Translated: CASSIGTGGDYGYTF.

The count of this clone is one. The chain combines TRBV28 with TRBJ2-1; D possibly corresponds to TRBD1 (6 bases). The CDR3 spans 14 residues. The ends were cut back, 6 bases at V and 6 bases at J, with 15 bases in the middle. Germline V gene data show CDR1 as MDHEN and CDR2 as SYDVKM. The CDR3, as DNA: TGTGCCAGCAGGAGCCCGCTGGGGGCCAATGAGCAGTTCTTC. The encoded protein is CASRSPLGANEQFF.

The CDR3 loop reads CASSFHPGTSTDTQYF. CDR3 nucleotides: TGCGCCAGCAGCTTTCATCCGGGGACTAGCACAGATACGCAGTATTTT. V usage is TRBV5-1 and J usage is TRBJ2-3; possible D gene TRBD2, 6 bases. Trimming took off 2 bases at V and 0 bases at J, with 13 bases between the two ends. This CDR3 is 16 amino acids long. Germline V gene sequence: CDR1 SGHRS, CDR2 YFSETQ.

This sequence joins TRBV6-5 and TRBJ2-7; D gene unclear. This CDR3 has 13 amino acids. Germline CDR1 is MNHEY and CDR2 is SVGAGI. The V and J ends lost 4 bases and 2 bases respectively, with 9 bases between them. CDR3 sequence (DNA): TGTGCCAGCAGTTCGAGGTACCCCTACGAGCAGTACTTC. It translates to CASSSRYPYEQYF.

This rearrangement joins TRBV6-5 to TRBJ2-5; tentatively, D is TRBD1 or TRBD2 (5 bases each). V was cut by 0 bases and J by 1 base, with 9 bases left in between. Germline-derived CDR1 and CDR2 are MNHEY and SVGAGI. CDR3 length: 15 amino acids. The CDR3 DNA reads TGTGCCAGCAGTTACTCGTTCGGGGCCCAAGAGACCCAGTACTTC. Its translation is CASSYSFGAQETQYF.

In this sample, this clone turned up once. The rearrangement joins TRBV6-1 to TRBJ2-5; no definite D call. Looked up from germline, CDR1 is MNHNS and CDR2 is SASEGT. The V end was cut by 6 bases, the J end by 5 bases, with 7 bases between. The CDR3 has 11 residues. The CDR3 sequence: CASRTEETQYF. The CDR3 DNA sequence: TGTGCCAGCAGAACAGAGGAGACCCAGTACTTC.

This chain connects TRBV4-1 to TRBJ2-6; D remains ambiguous. Germline V gene sequence: CDR1 MGHRA, CDR2 YSYEKL. The CDR3 extends over 16 amino acids. The V and J ends lost 0 bases and 0 bases respectively, with 6 bases between them. The CDR3 coding sequence is TGCGCCAGCAGCCAAGATTTGAGCTCTGGGGCCAACGTCCTGACTTTC. It codes for CASSQDLSSGANVLTF.

This chain connects TRBV19 to TRBJ1-6; D remains unclear. This CDR3 comprises 14 residues. Germline values: CDR1 LNHDA, CDR2 SQIVND (reference sequence). V gave up 5 bases and J gave up 0 bases, with 5 bases separating them. Here the CDR3 DNA reads TGTGCCAGTAGTCAGAGCTCCTATAATTCACCCCTCCACTTT. Residues: CASSQSSYNSPLHF.

V gene TRBV12-3 or TRBV12-4 combines with J gene TRBJ2-1; tentatively, D is TRBD1 (6 bases). The CDR3 has 12 residues. V shed 5 bases and J shed 6 bases, with 8 bases lying between them. The CDR3 protein is CASSDRLNEQFF. In nucleotides, the CDR3 is TGTGCCAGCAGTGACAGGCTCAATGAGCAGTTCTTC.

V and J are TRBV6-5 and TRBJ1-1, with 10 bases matching TRBD1. The V gene end was trimmed by 7 bases and the J gene end by 4 bases; junction bases not matched to a gene: 6. The CDR3 has 14 residues. Germline-derived CDR1 and CDR2 are MNHEY and SVGAGI. The DNA of the CDR3 is TGTGCCAGCACGGGACAGGGGCGTTTCACTGAAGCTTTCTTT. Translated: CASTGQGRFTEAFF.

The V and J genes are TRBV2 and TRBJ2-5; no definite D call. From germline, CDR1 is SNHLY and CDR2 FYNNEI. V dropped 1 base and J dropped 6 bases, with 0 bases sitting between them. The CDR3 is 10 amino acids. The CDR3 DNA sequence: TGTGCCAGCAGTGAAGAGACCCAGTACTTC. Its translation: CASSEETQYF.